Listed here are 26 T cell receptor beta chains from one sample, sequenced in a study of CD8+CD57+ T cells in acquired aplastic anemia. The TCR beta profiling, which covered VDJ combination and CDR3 sequence, was carried out using genomic DNA as the template. TCRdb re-derived calls from the reads in MiXCR, one entry per CDR3 protein. The profile shows around 120,000 distinct CDR3 sequences, about 43% of them singletons. All sequencing subjects had displayed CD8+CD57+ cell expansion on flow cytometry. Sequencing input: sorted CD4+, CD8+, or CD8+CD57+ T cells (not recorded which) from PBMCs. Source of these receptors: a human donor with aplastic anemia.

In its sample, this clonotype was seen many times. This chain connects TRBV7-2 to TRBJ1-1; D gene unclear. Trimming cost V 3 bases and J 5 bases, with 7 bases left between them. In germline, CDR1 is SGHTA, CDR2 FQGNSA. The CDR3 has 12 amino acids. In DNA, the CDR3 is TGTGCCAGCAGCTTGATGGGAACTGAAGCTTTCTTT. It codes for CASSLMGTEAFF. The full variable domain, in which reference TRBV7-2 and TRBJ1-1 provide the parts outside the CDR3, is GAGVSQSPSNKVTEKGKDVELRCDPISGHTALYWYRQSLGQGLEFLIYFQGNSAPDKSGLPSDRFSAERTGGSVSTLTIQRTQQEDSAVYLCASSLMGTEAFFGQGTRLTVV.

The sample holds a few counts of this clonotype. The V gene is TRBV7-2, the J gene TRBJ1-4, with 8 bases matching TRBD1. Looked up from germline, CDR1 is SGHTA and CDR2 is FQGNSA. The CDR3 has 14 residues. V gave up 1 base and J gave up 5 bases; unmatched junction bases: 0. This chain's CDR3 is CASSLDRGNEKLFF. CDR3 DNA: TGTGCCAGCAGCTTAGACAGGGGGAATGAAAAACTGTTTTTT.

The chain combines TRBV29-1 with TRBJ2-3, with a tentative D call TRBD1 (6 bases). CDR1 SQVTM and CDR2 ANQGSEA come from the germline V gene. The CDR3 runs to 12 residues. The V end lost 6 bases, the J end lost 4 bases, and 11 bases lay between the germline ends. The CDR3 bases are TGCAGCGTCCGCGGACAGCCAGATACGCAGTATTTT. Translation: CSVRGQPDTQYF.

Many counts were recorded for this clonotype. This chain connects TRBV6-1 to TRBJ2-5; weak D call: TRBD1 (6 bases). The CDR3 has 16 amino acids. Germline V gives CDR1 MNHNS, CDR2 SASEGT. V was trimmed by 5 bases and J by 4 bases, leaving 20 bases between them. The CDR3 spells CASSKGDTGYGETQYF. In DNA form, the CDR3 reads TGTGCCAGCAGTAAGGGAGACACAGGGTATGGAGAGACCCAGTACTTC.

The rearrangement uses TRBV10-1 and TRBJ1-1; 10 bases fit TRBD1. Germline V gives CDR1 WNHNN, CDR2 SYGVQD (reference sequence). Trimming cost V 9 bases and J 11 bases; bases outside gene matches: 6. The CDR3 length is 11 residues. The CDR3 sequence: CASDGTGAAFF. The CDR3 DNA reads TGCGCCAGTGACGGGACAGGGGCCGCTTTCTTT.

This clonotype has ten or more counts. The chain uses TRBV20-1 and TRBJ1-2; 7 bases are a match to TRBD1. J gave up 8 bases and V 3 bases, and 12 bases lay outside the gene matches. The CDR3 totals 14 residues. CDR1 and CDR2 from the germline V gene are DFQATT and SNEGSKA (reference sequence). CDR3 protein: CSARESLTGKGYTF. CDR3 coding DNA: TGCAGTGCTAGGGAATCCCTGACAGGGAAAGGCTACACCTTC.

Of note for this clonotype: This may be a read error: a much more frequent sequence differs by one nucleotide. The chain is built from TRBV5-3 and TRBJ2-7; TRBD1 aligns across 7 bases. TRBV5-3 belongs to the ORF category, with a function that is uncertain. With 8 bases clipped from V and 0 bases from J, the junction kept 8 bases outside the gene matches. The CDR3 is made up of 14 amino acids. CDR3 residues: CASENRGYSYEQYV. In DNA form, the CDR3 reads TGTGCCAGTGAGAACAGGGGTTACTCCTACGAGCAGTACGTC.

This clonotype was picked up one time. The J gene is TRBJ1-1, the V gene TRBV19; no firm D call. The germline V gene encodes CDR1 LNHDA and CDR2 SQIVND (reference sequence). Trimming shortened V by 5 bases and J by 8 bases, and 9 bases separated the two germline ends. The length of the CDR3 is 11 residues. CDR3: CASSSLFEAFF. The CDR3, as DNA: TGTGCCAGTAGTTCGCTATTCGAAGCTTTCTTT.

The rearrangement joins TRBV29-1 to TRBJ2-3, with 10 positions matching TRBD2. The J segment lost 4 bases and the V segment lost 6 bases, leaving 4 bases of the junction unmatched. This CDR3 spans 13 amino acids. Germline loops: CDR1 SQVTM, CDR2 ANQGSEA. The CDR3 nucleotides read TGCAGCGTAGTGAGCGGGGGGGCAGATACGCAGTATTTT. This translates into CSVVSGGADTQYF.

This clonotype was recorded once. This may stem from a read error, because a much larger clone lies one nucleotide away. The CDR3 end shows no conserved phenylalanine or tryptophan, and so a read error is likely. The CDR3: CAWSPYPNSPLHS. CDR3 nucleotide sequence: TGTGCCTGGAGTCCATACCCGAATTCACCCCTCCACTCT. The V call is TRBV30, the J call TRBJ1-6; D remains ambiguous. The V and J ends lost 2 bases and 7 bases respectively, with 9 bases between them. Germline loops: CDR1 GTSNPN, CDR2 SVGIG (reference sequence). This CDR3 has 13 residues.

The CDR3 spells CASAPEGALAKNIQYF. CDR3 bases: TGTGCCAGCGCCCCCGAGGGGGCTTTAGCCAAAAACATTCAGTACTTC. V and J are TRBV6-1 and TRBJ2-4, with 7 bases identical to TRBD1. Germline V CDR1 and CDR2: MNHNS, SASEGT. The CDR3 is 16 residues long. J was trimmed by 0 bases and V by 8 bases; bases with no gene match: 10.

The rearrangement uses TRBV2 and TRBJ2-7, with a weak D call TRBD1 (6 bases). The CDR3 loop spans 15 amino acids. Germline assignment: CDR1 SNHLY and CDR2 FYNNEI. Trimming left V 5 bases short and J 2 bases short, with 16 bases between. CDR3 DNA sequence: TGTGCCAGCAGTCCATCCGGGACACGTACCTACGAGCAGTACGTC. Encoded protein: CASSPSGTRTYEQYV.

This clonotype has at least ten counts. The chain couples TRBV6-1 to TRBJ1-2; D is unresolved. Germline V gene sequence: CDR1 MNHNS, CDR2 SASEGT. The V end was cut by 6 bases, the J end by 0 bases, with 14 bases between. This CDR3 comprises 15 residues. The CDR3 protein is CASSSRKGANYGYTF. The CDR3, as DNA: TGTGCCAGCAGCTCAAGGAAGGGAGCTAACTATGGCTACACCTTC.

This clonotype was recorded many times. This rearrangement joins TRBV10-3 to TRBJ2-2; D not resolved. Germline CDR1 is ENHRY and CDR2 is SYGVKD. The CDR3 covers 16 residues. The V end lost 8 bases, the J end lost 3 bases, and 19 bases lay between the germline ends. CDR3 amino acids: CAIGFPEPFHTGELFF. CDR3 bases: TGTGCCATCGGATTTCCCGAGCCCTTCCACACCGGGGAGCTGTTTTTT.

This clonotype was observed at least ten times. The gene calls are TRBV20-1 and TRBJ1-2, with D possibly TRBD1 on 6 matching bases. CDR3 length equals 16 residues. The ends were cut back, 5 bases at V and 6 bases at J, with 25 bases in the middle. Germline V lookup: CDR1 DFQATT, CDR2 SNEGSKA (reference sequence). CDR3 residues: CSAGARRGWPGDGYTF. CDR3 in DNA: TGCAGTGCTGGAGCACGTAGGGGGTGGCCAGGGGATGGCTACACCTTC.

This clonotype was seen more than once but under ten times. The genes are TRBV4-2 and TRBJ1-2, with TRBD1 matching over 7 bases. V lost 4 bases to trimming and J lost 4 bases; unmatched junction nucleotides: 12. CDR3 length equals 16 residues. CDR1 and CDR2 (germline): LGHNA, YNFKEQ. The CDR3 DNA is TGTGCCAGCAGCCCCACAGGGGCCCGCAGTTTCTATGGCTACACCTTC. Translating it yields CASSPTGARSFYGYTF.

This clonotype showed up many times. The rearrangement links TRBV7-9 to TRBJ2-4; D is uncertain. This CDR3 has 14 residues. Germline-derived CDR1 and CDR2 are SEHNR and FQNEAQ (reference sequence). Between the trimmed V and J ends, which lost 1 base and 7 bases, there was a span of 11 bases. The chain's CDR3 is CASSLVPTQNIQYF. The DNA of the CDR3 is TGTGCCAGCAGCTTAGTTCCGACCCAGAACATTCAGTACTTC.

Regarding this clonotype: Given a much more abundant clone one base away, this may be a read error. This CDR3 fails to terminate in the conserved phenylalanine or tryptophan, so it likely reflects a read error. This chain connects TRBV9 to TRBJ2-2, with D uncertain. Trimming pared 4 bases from V and 6 bases from J, leaving 10 bases between. Germline CDR1 SGDLS, CDR2 YYNGEE. The CDR3 sequence is 13 residues long. The CDR3 nucleotides are TGTGCCAGCAGCCCTGTCTTGGCCGGGGAGCTGTTTTCT. It encodes CASSPVLAGELFS.

J is TRBJ2-1 and V is TRBV19, with D possibly being TRBD2 (6 bases). This CDR3 region has 13 residues. V dropped 7 bases and J dropped 5 bases, with 12 bases sitting between them. CDR1 and CDR2 (germline): LNHDA, SQIVND (reference sequence). The CDR3 DNA reads as TGTGCCAGTAAGAGAGGAGGGGACAATGAGCAGTTCTTC. Its protein product is CASKRGGDNEQFF.

The sample holds many counts of this clonotype. V usage is TRBV19 and J usage is TRBJ1-5, with a possible D match to TRBD1 (5 bases). The germline V gene encodes CDR1 LNHDA and CDR2 SQIVND (reference sequence). CDR3 length equals 15 residues. Trimming shortened V by 6 bases and J by 0 bases, and 12 bases separated the two germline ends. The CDR3 DNA is TGTGCCAGTAGGCTGGGGGTAAATAGCAATCAGCCCCAGCATTTT. Translated, it gives CASRLGVNSNQPQHF.

Ten or more counts support this clonotype. This chain links TRBV4-2 with TRBJ2-2; no definite D call. This CDR3 is built from 14 residues. Germline V lookup: CDR1 LGHNA, CDR2 YNFKEQ. Trimming took 0 bases from V and 4 from J, leaving 6 bases between them. CDR3 sequence (DNA): TGTGCCAGCAGCCAAGAATCGCGCACCGGGGAGCTGTTTTTT. It encodes CASSQESRTGELFF.

The chain joins TRBV29-1 to TRBJ2-7, with 9 positions matching TRBD1. The CDR3 contains 12 residues. V shed 2 bases, J shed 7 bases, and the junction held 3 bases outside the gene matches. From germline, CDR1 is SQVTM and CDR2 ANQGSEA. The CDR3 loop is CSVEKGQGEQYV. CDR3 sequence (DNA): TGCAGCGTTGAAAAGGGACAGGGTGAGCAGTACGTC.

This clonotype turned up a few times. The chain has TRBV28 and TRBJ2-5, with a possible D match to TRBD2 (6 bases). The CDR3 has 15 amino acids. Trimming removed 3 bases at V and 5 bases at J, with 16 bases between. Germline-derived CDR1 and CDR2 are MDHEN and SYDVKM. Written as DNA, the CDR3 is TGTGCCAGCAGTTTCGGACGGCGGGGTGGTGAGACCCAGTACTTC. It encodes CASSFGRRGGETQYF. Looking up the rest from reference TRBV28 and TRBJ2-5 gives the full variable domain: DVKVTQSSRYLVKRTGEKVFLECVQDMDHENMFWYRQDPGLGLRLIYFSYDVKMKEKGDIPEGYSVSREKKERFSLILESASTNQTSMYLCASSFGRRGGETQYFGPGTRLLVL.

J is TRBJ2-5 and V is TRBV6-1, with TRBD2 matching 10 bases. The germline gives CDR1 MNHNS, CDR2 SASEGT. The length of the CDR3 is 16 residues. J lost 4 bases, V lost 6 bases, and 11 bases had no gene match. The CDR3 DNA is TGTGCCAGCAGGACCCCGGGACTAGCGAAACGAGAGACCCAGTACTTC. Its protein is CASRTPGLAKRETQYF.

The table lists this clonotype with many counts. The chain has TRBV6-5 and TRBJ2-5, with a possible D match to TRBD2 (5 bases). The CDR3 extends over 13 amino acids. CDR1 is MNHEY, CDR2 SVGAGI, per germline. Trimming left V 4 bases short and J 7 bases short, with 13 bases between. In nucleotides, the CDR3 is TGTGCCAGCAGTTCCCGGACTGGGCGGACCCAGTACTTC. It codes for CASSSRTGRTQYF.

Ten or more counts support this clonotype. The V call is TRBV20-1, the J call TRBJ2-7; a weak D match, TRBD1 (6 bases). This CDR3 has 12 residues. V gave up 6 bases and J gave up 2 bases, with 11 bases separating them. CDR1 is DFQATT, CDR2 SNEGSKA, per germline (reference sequence). CDR3 DNA sequence: TGCAGTGCGTCGGCAGGGGCCTACGAGCAGTACTTC. Protein: CSASAGAYEQYF.